Below, 29 T cell receptor beta chains from the same sample are listed, as sequenced in a study of T cell repertoires in cytomegalovirus infection. TCRdb ran MiXCR on the reads and lists one entry per CDR3 protein. The sample includes 250,000 or so distinct CDR3 sequences, 15% to 20% of them seen just once. Material: CD8+ T cells from PBMCs. These receptors came from a human donor in good health (CMV status not recorded). Some clones in this sample may be carry-over from other donors' samples.

This clonotype was counted at least ten times. The J gene is TRBJ2-5, the V gene TRBV7-9; D gene unclear. The germline gives CDR1 SEHNR, CDR2 FQNEAQ (reference sequence). The CDR3 is made up of 13 amino acids. Trimming cost V 5 bases and J 0 bases, with 7 bases left between them. For the CDR3, the DNA is TGTGCCAGCAGCCGCAAGTACCAAGAGACCCAGTACTTC. Its protein product is CASSRKYQETQYF.

This clonotype appeared many times. The chain has TRBV7-9 and TRBJ2-5; 12 bases are a match to TRBD1. The CDR3 spans 16 residues. J was trimmed by 8 bases and V by 5 bases; bases with no gene match: 12. Germline lookup yields CDR1 SEHNR and CDR2 FQNEAQ (reference sequence). DNA for the CDR3: TGTGCCAGCAGCACCGGGACAGGGGGCTCCTCAGTAACCCAGTACTTC. Protein sequence: CASSTGTGGSSVTQYF.

The table lists this clonotype with many counts. This sequence joins TRBV7-6 and TRBJ2-1; 8 bases align to TRBD1. V lost 3 bases and J lost 12; bases outside the gene matches: 1. CDR1 SGHVS and CDR2 FNYEAQ come from the germline V gene. This CDR3 comprises 11 residues. Written as DNA, the CDR3 is TGTGCCAGCAGCTTTGGACAGGGGCAGTTCTTC. Amino acid sequence: CASSFGQGQFF.

The V call is TRBV28, the J call TRBJ2-6; D possibly corresponds to TRBD1 (5 bases). CDR3 size: 17 residues. Germline V gene lookup returns CDR1 MDHEN and CDR2 SYDVKM. Trimming removed 7 bases from V and 4 bases from J, with 20 bases in between. The CDR3 is CASIPRVPAVGANVLTF. Written as DNA, the CDR3 is TGTGCCAGCATACCCAGGGTTCCGGCGGTGGGGGCCAACGTCCTGACTTTC.

The chain couples TRBV6-2 or TRBV6-3 to TRBJ2-7; no definite D call. The CDR3 is 11 amino acids. Trimming stripped 5 bases from V and 2 bases from J, with 4 bases between. Per the germline V gene, CDR1 is MNHEY and CDR2 is SVGEGT. As DNA, the CDR3 is TGTGCCAGCAGTCAACCCTACGAGCAGTACTTC. Amino acid sequence: CASSQPYEQYF.

The sample holds a few counts of this clonotype. CDR3 coding DNA: TGTGCCAGCAGTCCGGGGGCTCTTGCCTACGAGCAGTACTTC. Protein sequence: CASSPGALAYEQYF. V is TRBV28 and J is TRBJ2-7, with D possibly called TRBD1 or TRBD2 (6 bases each). The germline gives CDR1 MDHEN, CDR2 SYDVKM. This CDR3 spans 14 amino acids. The V and J ends lost 5 bases and 2 bases respectively, with 13 bases between them.

The sample holds a few counts of this clonotype. This chain uses TRBV4-3 with TRBJ2-2; D gene ambiguous. The CDR3 covers 16 residues. V lost 0 bases, J lost 3 bases, and 11 bases lay in between. Germline assignment: CDR1 LGHNA and CDR2 YSLEER. Written as DNA, the CDR3 is TGCGCCAGCAGCCAAGAATTCCAGGCGTACACCGGGGAGCTGTTTTTT. It is translated as CASSQEFQAYTGELFF.

In this sample, this clonotype turned up a few times. The chain is built from TRBV20-1 and TRBJ1-2; D perhaps matches TRBD1 (6 bases). Trimming left V 5 bases short and J 5 bases short, with 12 bases between. Germline lookup yields CDR1 DFQATT and CDR2 SNEGSKA (reference sequence). The CDR3 is made up of 12 amino acids. CDR3 DNA: TGCAGTGCTTTGGACAGAGAATATGGCTACACCTTC. The encoded protein is CSALDREYGYTF.

At least ten counts were recorded for this clonotype. The rearrangement joins TRBV6-5 to TRBJ1-4, with 7 nucleotides matching TRBD1. This CDR3 spans 15 amino acids. V shed 4 bases, J shed 11 bases, and the junction held 13 bases outside the gene matches. The germline gives CDR1 MNHEY, CDR2 SVGAGI. In DNA, the CDR3 is TGTGCCAGCAGTTGGGACAGAGACTCTCTACGGAAACTGTTTTTT. It translates to CASSWDRDSLRKLFF.

This clonotype was counted only a few times. The rearrangement links TRBV12-3 or TRBV12-4 to TRBJ1-2, with TRBD1 matching 7 bases. CDR3 length equals 15 residues. The V and J ends lost 6 bases and 4 bases, in that order; junction bases with no gene match: 11. The CDR3 sequence: CASSLSGGGPYGYTF. The CDR3 nucleotides read TGTGCCAGCAGCCTGAGTGGAGGGGGCCCCTATGGCTACACCTTC.

This clonotype has a count of ten or more. The CDR3 sequence is CASSSGLAGGRGDTQYF. CDR3 bases: TGTGCCAGCAGCTCAGGACTAGCGGGGGGGCGGGGAGATACGCAGTATTTT. The V gene is TRBV7-2, the J gene TRBJ2-3, with TRBD2 matching 15 bases. V was pared by 4 bases and J by 5 bases, with 7 bases of the junction left unmatched. Germline V CDR1 and CDR2: SGHTA, FQGNSA. The CDR3 loop spans 17 amino acids.

The chain recombines TRBV5-1 with TRBJ1-2; D is perhaps TRBD1 (6 bases). V lost 0 bases, J lost 3 bases, and 18 bases lay in between. CDR1 and CDR2 (germline): SGHRS, YFSETQ. The CDR3 covers 17 residues. CDR3 in amino acids: CASSLAAGGGSDYGYTF. Here the CDR3 DNA reads TGCGCCAGCAGCTTGGCCGCCGGCGGGGGCAGCGACTATGGCTACACCTTC.

This clonotype was detected only a few times. The CDR3 DNA is TGTGCCAGCAGTTTAAGCCCCCTAGCGGGTGGCTACGAGCAGTACTTC. It translates to CASSLSPLAGGYEQYF. This rearrangement joins TRBV27 to TRBJ2-7; 8 bases fit TRBD2. The CDR3 consists of 16 residues. CDR1 MNHEY and CDR2 SMNVEV come from the germline V gene (reference sequence). Germline trimming cut 2 bases from V and 3 bases from J; bases unmatched to any gene: 9.

This chain links TRBV19 with TRBJ1-1; D perhaps matches TRBD1 (5 bases). Trimming took off 3 bases at V and 2 bases at J, with 7 bases between the two ends. CDR3 size: 13 residues. The germline V gene encodes CDR1 LNHDA and CDR2 SQIVND (reference sequence). As DNA, the CDR3 is TGTGCCAGTAGTATTGGGGCCAACACTGAAGCTTTCTTT. This sequence encodes CASSIGANTEAFF.

This clonotype was observed a few times. CDR3 loop: CASSQDRGGGMEAFF. In nucleotides, the CDR3 is TGTGCCAGCAGCCAGGACAGGGGAGGTGGTATGGAAGCTTTCTTT. V usage is TRBV9 and J usage is TRBJ1-1; 9 positions agree with TRBD1. The CDR3 is 15 amino acids. CDR1 SGDLS and CDR2 YYNGEE come from the germline V gene. The J segment lost 8 bases and the V segment lost 4 bases, leaving 12 bases of the junction unmatched.

This clonotype was seen many times. The genes are TRBV27 and TRBJ1-2, with no clear D. Trimming shortened V by 2 bases and J by 4 bases, and 8 bases separated the two germline ends. This CDR3 is 13 amino acids long. Germline CDR1 MNHEY, CDR2 SMNVEV (reference sequence). CDR3 loop: CASSLGRGYGYTF. The CDR3 coding sequence is TGTGCCAGCAGTTTAGGACGGGGCTATGGCTACACCTTC.

The V gene is TRBV5-1, the J gene TRBJ2-7; D may be TRBD1 (6 bases). In germline, CDR1 is SGHRS, CDR2 YFSETQ. V was shortened by 2 bases and J by 5 bases, with 8 bases between the two germline ends. There are 12 residues in the CDR3. CDR3 coding DNA: TGCGCCAGCAGCTTTAACAGGGACGAGCAGTACTTC. It specifies CASSFNRDEQYF. The whole variable domain, remainder taken from reference TRBV5-1 and TRBJ2-7, is KAGVTQTPRYLIKTRGQQVTLSCSPISGHRSVSWYQQTPGQGLQFLFEYFSETQRNKGNFPGRFSGRQFSNSRSEMNVSTLELGDSALYLCASSFNRDEQYFGPGTRLTVT.

This clonotype was counted between two and nine times. The chain has TRBV15 and TRBJ2-3; TRBD2 aligns across 8 bases. J lost 6 bases, V lost 0 bases, and 5 bases had no gene match. The V gene's germline CDR1 is LNHNV and CDR2 YYDKDF (reference sequence). There are 15 residues in the CDR3. CDR3 residues: CATSRDLGLGDTQYF. DNA for the CDR3: TGTGCCACCAGCAGAGATTTGGGACTAGGGGATACGCAGTATTTT.

The chain joins TRBV4-1 to TRBJ2-1; tentative D call: TRBD1 (6 bases). Germline V CDR1 and CDR2: MGHRA, YSYEKL. CDR3 length equals 15 residues. V dropped 2 bases and J dropped 4 bases, with 12 bases sitting between them. The CDR3 coding sequence is TGCGCCAGCAGCCAACAGGGGCCACCTTACAATGAGCAGTTCTTC. This encodes CASSQQGPPYNEQFF.

This clonotype was detected ten times or more. V gene TRBV7-9 combines with J gene TRBJ1-1, with D uncertain. The CDR3 loop spans 14 amino acids. Trimming stripped 8 bases from V and 6 bases from J, with 19 bases between. The germline V gene has CDR1 SEHNR and CDR2 FQNEAQ (reference sequence). The CDR3 coding sequence is TGTGCCAGCCAGCCGTCGGGGTTGGGTGCTGAAGCTTTCTTT. Residues: CASQPSGLGAEAFF.

This clonotype showed up just a few times. The J gene is TRBJ2-3, the V gene TRBV7-9, with 11 bases identical to TRBD2. Per the germline V gene, CDR1 is SEHNR and CDR2 is FQNEAQ (reference sequence). The V gene end was trimmed by 5 bases and the J gene end by 4 bases; junction bases not matched to a gene: 5. CDR3 length equals 15 residues. The CDR3 region is CASSRGTSGADTQYF. The CDR3, as DNA: TGTGCCAGCAGCCGAGGGACTAGCGGCGCAGATACGCAGTATTTT.

This clonotype was seen more than once but under ten times. This chain links TRBV6-2 or TRBV6-3 with TRBJ1-1; D possibly corresponds to TRBD1 (5 bases). The germline gives CDR1 MNHEY, CDR2 SVGEGT. The CDR3 is made up of 13 amino acids. V was cut by 9 bases and J by 3 bases, with 14 bases left in between. The CDR3 bases are TGTGCCAGTTACCCCGGGGCGGACACTGAAGCTTTCTTT. The encoded protein is CASYPGADTEAFF.

The V and J genes are TRBV5-5 and TRBJ1-5; maybe TRBD1 (5 bases). Germline lookup yields CDR1 SGHKS and CDR2 YYEKEE (reference sequence). The length of the CDR3 is 14 residues. V dropped 4 bases and J dropped 6 bases, with 14 bases sitting between them. CDR3 coding DNA: TGTGCCAGCAGCCCAGCAGGGTACGGTCAGCCCCAGCATTTT. Amino acids: CASSPAGYGQPQHF.

The chain has TRBV10-3 and TRBJ2-2; TRBD1 agrees at 7 bases. V gave up 4 bases and J gave up 3 bases; unmatched junction bases: 5. The CDR3 has 15 amino acids. CDR1 and CDR2 (germline): ENHRY, SYGVKD. Here the CDR3 DNA reads TGTGCCATCAGTGCCAACAGGGGAGACACCGGGGAGCTGTTTTTT. This codes for CAISANRGDTGELFF.

This chain uses TRBV10-3 with TRBJ2-7; D possibly matches TRBD1 or TRBD2 (5 bases each). V was shortened by 3 bases and J by 0 bases, with 15 bases between the two germline ends. CDR1 ENHRY and CDR2 SYGVKD come from the germline V gene. The CDR3 covers 16 residues. The CDR3 DNA is TGTGCCATCAGTGATCTCGACGGGACGAGCTCCTACGAGCAGTACTTC. Its translation: CAISDLDGTSSYEQYF.

This clonotype was observed at least ten times. The chain combines TRBV7-9 with TRBJ2-4; 7 bases fit TRBD1. Looked up from germline, CDR1 is SEHNR and CDR2 is FQNEAQ (reference sequence). CDR3 length equals 19 residues. V gave up 1 base and J gave up 2 bases; unmatched junction bases: 14. The CDR3 loop is CASSLVDAGTAETKNIQYF. DNA for the CDR3: TGTGCCAGCAGCTTAGTGGACGCCGGGACAGCTGAAACCAAAAACATTCAGTACTTC.

Notes on this clonotype: One base away lies a much larger clone, so this may be a sequencing read error. This chain connects TRBV6-5 to TRBJ2-7, with TRBD2 as a possible D gene (5 bases). The CDR3 spans 15 residues. Germline V CDR1 and CDR2: MNHEY, SVGAGI. V lost 4 bases to trimming and J lost 3 bases, with 16 bases between them. CDR3 region: CASSFSGGSGYEQYF. Here the CDR3 DNA reads TGTGCCAGCAGTTTCTCAGGAGGATCCGGCTACGAGCAGTACTTC.

This chain links TRBV5-6 with TRBJ2-1; D not resolved. There are 12 residues in the CDR3. V was cut by 2 bases and J by 6 bases, with 6 bases left in between. CDR1 is SGHDT, CDR2 YYEEEE, per germline. The CDR3 DNA sequence: TGTGCCAGCAGCTTCAGAACCAATGAGCAGTTCTTC. Its translation is CASSFRTNEQFF.

CDR3: CATGGNYGYTF. The CDR3, as DNA: TGTGCTACAGGGGGGAACTATGGCTACACCTTC. The V gene is TRBV12-5, the J gene TRBJ1-2; 7 bases line up with TRBD1. From germline, CDR1 is LGHNT and CDR2 FRNRAP. The CDR3 runs to 11 residues. V was clipped by 10 bases and J by 2 bases; unmatched bases: 1.